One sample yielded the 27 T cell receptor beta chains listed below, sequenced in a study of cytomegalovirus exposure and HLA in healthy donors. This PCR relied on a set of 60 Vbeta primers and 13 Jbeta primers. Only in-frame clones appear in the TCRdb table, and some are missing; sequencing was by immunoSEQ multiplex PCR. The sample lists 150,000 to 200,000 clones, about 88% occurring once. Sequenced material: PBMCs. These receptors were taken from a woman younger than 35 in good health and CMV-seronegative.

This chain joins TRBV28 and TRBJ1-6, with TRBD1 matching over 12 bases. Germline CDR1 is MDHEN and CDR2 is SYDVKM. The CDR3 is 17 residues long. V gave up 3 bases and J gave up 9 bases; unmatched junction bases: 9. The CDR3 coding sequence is TGTGCCAGCAGTTTGGCCGGGACAGGGGGCGCGTTTTCACCCCTCCACTTT. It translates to CASSLAGTGGAFSPLHF.

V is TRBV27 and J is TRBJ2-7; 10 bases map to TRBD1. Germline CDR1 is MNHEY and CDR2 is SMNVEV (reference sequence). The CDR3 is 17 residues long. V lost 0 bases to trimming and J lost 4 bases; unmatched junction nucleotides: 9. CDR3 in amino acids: CASSLSNPGTGAYEQYF. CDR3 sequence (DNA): TGTGCCAGCAGTTTATCTAACCCCGGGACAGGGGCATACGAGCAGTACTTC.

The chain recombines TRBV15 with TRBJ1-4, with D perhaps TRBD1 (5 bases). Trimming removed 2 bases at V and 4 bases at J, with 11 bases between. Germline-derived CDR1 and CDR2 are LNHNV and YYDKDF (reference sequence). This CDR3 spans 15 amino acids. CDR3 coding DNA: TGTGCCACCAGCAGATCCGACAGTGGTAATGAAAAACTGTTTTTT. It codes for CATSRSDSGNEKLFF.

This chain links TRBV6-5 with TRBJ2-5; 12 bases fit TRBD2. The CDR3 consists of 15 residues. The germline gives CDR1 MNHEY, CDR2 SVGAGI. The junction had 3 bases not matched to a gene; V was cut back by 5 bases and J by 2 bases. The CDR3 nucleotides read TGTGCCAGCAGTCGACTAGCGGGGGATCAAGAGACCCAGTACTTC. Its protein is CASSRLAGDQETQYF.

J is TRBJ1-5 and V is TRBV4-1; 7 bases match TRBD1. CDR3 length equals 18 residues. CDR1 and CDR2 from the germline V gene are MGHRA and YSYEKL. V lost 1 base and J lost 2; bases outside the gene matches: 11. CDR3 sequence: CASSQGWRDSIGNQPQHF. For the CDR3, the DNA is TGCGCCAGCAGCCAAGGGTGGAGGGACAGCATTGGCAATCAGCCCCAGCATTTT.

CDR3 nucleotides: TGTGCCAGCAGTGAGAGGAGGAATGAGCAGTTCTTC. As protein: CASSERRNEQFF. The J gene is TRBJ2-1, the V gene TRBV2, with D tentatively TRBD2 (5 bases). V dropped 3 bases and J dropped 7 bases, with 7 bases sitting between them. This CDR3 comprises 12 residues. The germline V gene encodes CDR1 SNHLY and CDR2 FYNNEI.

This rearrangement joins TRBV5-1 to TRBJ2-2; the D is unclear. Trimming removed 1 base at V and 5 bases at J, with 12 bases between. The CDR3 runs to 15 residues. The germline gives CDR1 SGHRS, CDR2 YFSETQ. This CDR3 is CASSLRLARTGELFF. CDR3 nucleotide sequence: TGCGCCAGCAGCTTGAGACTGGCGAGGACCGGGGAGCTGTTTTTT. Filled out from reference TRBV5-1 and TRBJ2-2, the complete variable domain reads KAGVTQTPRYLIKTRGQQVTLSCSPISGHRSVSWYQQTPGQGLQFLFEYFSETQRNKGNFPGRFSGRQFSNSRSEMNVSTLELGDSALYLCASSLRLARTGELFFGEGSRLTVL.

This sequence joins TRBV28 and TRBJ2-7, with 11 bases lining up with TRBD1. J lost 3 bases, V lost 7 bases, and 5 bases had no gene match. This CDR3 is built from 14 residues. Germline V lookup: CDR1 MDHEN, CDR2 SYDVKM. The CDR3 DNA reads TGTGCCAGCACCGCCGGGACAGGGGGCTACGAGCAGTACTTC. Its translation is CASTAGTGGYEQYF.

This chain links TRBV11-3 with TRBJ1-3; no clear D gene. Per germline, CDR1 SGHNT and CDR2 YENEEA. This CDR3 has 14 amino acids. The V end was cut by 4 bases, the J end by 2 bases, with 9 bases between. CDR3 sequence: CASSSGLAGNTIYF. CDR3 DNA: TGTGCCAGCAGCTCCGGGTTGGCTGGAAACACCATATATTTT. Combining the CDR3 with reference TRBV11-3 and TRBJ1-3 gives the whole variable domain EAGVVQSPRYKIIEKKQPVAFWCNPISGHNTLYWYLQNLGQGPELLIRYENEEAVDDSQLPKDRFSAERLKGVDSTLKIQPAELGDSAVYLCASSSGLAGNTIYFGEGSWLTVV.

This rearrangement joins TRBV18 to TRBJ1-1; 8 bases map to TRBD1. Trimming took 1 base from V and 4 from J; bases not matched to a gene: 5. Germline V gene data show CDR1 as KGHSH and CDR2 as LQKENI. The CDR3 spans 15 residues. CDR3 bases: TGTGCCAGCTCACCACGAGGACAGGGAGGCACTGAAGCTTTCTTT. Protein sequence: CASSPRGQGGTEAFF.

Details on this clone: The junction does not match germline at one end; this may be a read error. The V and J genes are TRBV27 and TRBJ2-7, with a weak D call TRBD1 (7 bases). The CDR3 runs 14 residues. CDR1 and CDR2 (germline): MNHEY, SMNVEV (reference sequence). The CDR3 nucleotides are TGTGCCAGCAGTTTTTTTAAGTCCCAGGGGGGAATGGACTTC. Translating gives CASSFFKSQGGMDF.

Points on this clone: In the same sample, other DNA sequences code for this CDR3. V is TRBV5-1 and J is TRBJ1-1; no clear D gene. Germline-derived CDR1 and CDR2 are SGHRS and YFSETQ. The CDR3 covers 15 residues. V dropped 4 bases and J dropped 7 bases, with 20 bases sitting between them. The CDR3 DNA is TGCGCCAGCAGCCCGGGGTGGACCCGAGGCAGTGAAGCTTTCTTT. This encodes CASSPGWTRGSEAFF.

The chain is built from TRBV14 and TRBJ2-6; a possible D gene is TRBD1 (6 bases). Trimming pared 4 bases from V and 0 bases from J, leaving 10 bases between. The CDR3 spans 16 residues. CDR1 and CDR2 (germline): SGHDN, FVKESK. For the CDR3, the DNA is TGTGCCAGCAGCCCAGGACAGTTCTCTGGGGCCAACGTCCTGACTTTC. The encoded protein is CASSPGQFSGANVLTF.

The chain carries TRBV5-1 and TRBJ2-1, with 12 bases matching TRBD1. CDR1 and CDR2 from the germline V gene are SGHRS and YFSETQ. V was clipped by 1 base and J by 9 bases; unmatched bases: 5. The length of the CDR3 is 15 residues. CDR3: CASSLPGTGGGEQFF. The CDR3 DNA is TGCGCCAGCAGCTTGCCCGGGACAGGGGGCGGTGAGCAGTTCTTC. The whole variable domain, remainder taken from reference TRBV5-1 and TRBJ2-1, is KAGVTQTPRYLIKTRGQQVTLSCSPISGHRSVSWYQQTPGQGLQFLFEYFSETQRNKGNFPGRFSGRQFSNSRSEMNVSTLELGDSALYLCASSLPGTGGGEQFFGPGTRLTVL.

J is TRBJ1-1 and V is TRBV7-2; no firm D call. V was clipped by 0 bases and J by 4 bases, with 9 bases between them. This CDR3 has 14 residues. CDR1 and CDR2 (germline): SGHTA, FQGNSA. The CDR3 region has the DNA TGTGCCAGCAGCTTAGCCTCCGCGGTCACTGAAGCTTTCTTT. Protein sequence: CASSLASAVTEAFF.

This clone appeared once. The CDR3 sequence: CASSHVSRGGLASEQYF. The DNA for the CDR3 is TGTGCCAGCAGCCATGTCTCCCGAGGAGGACTAGCTAGCGAGCAGTACTTC. The chain employs TRBV4-2 and TRBJ2-7; the match to TRBD2 covers 8 bases. J was trimmed by 6 bases and V by 3 bases; bases with no gene match: 16. The germline V gene encodes CDR1 LGHNA and CDR2 YNFKEQ. The CDR3 loop spans 17 amino acids.

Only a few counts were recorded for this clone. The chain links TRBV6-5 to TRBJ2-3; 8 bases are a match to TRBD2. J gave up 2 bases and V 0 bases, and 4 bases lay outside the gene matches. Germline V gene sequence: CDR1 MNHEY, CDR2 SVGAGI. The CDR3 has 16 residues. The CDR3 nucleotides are TGTGCCAGCAGTTACTCTCCAGCGGGGGACACAGATACGCAGTATTTT. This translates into CASSYSPAGDTDTQYF.

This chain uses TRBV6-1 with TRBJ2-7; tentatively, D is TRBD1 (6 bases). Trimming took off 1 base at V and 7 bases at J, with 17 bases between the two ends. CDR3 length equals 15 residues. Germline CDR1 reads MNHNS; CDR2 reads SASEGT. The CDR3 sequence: CASSEVVQGRGEQYF. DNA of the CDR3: TGTGCCAGCAGTGAAGTGGTGCAGGGGCGCGGAGAGCAGTACTTC.

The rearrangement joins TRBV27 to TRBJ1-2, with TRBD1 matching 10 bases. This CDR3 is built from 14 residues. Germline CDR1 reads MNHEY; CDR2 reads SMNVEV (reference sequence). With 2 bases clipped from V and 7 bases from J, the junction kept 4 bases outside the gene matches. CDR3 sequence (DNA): TGTGCCAGCAGTTTAACCGGGACAGGGGTTGGCTACACCTTC. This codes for CASSLTGTGVGYTF.

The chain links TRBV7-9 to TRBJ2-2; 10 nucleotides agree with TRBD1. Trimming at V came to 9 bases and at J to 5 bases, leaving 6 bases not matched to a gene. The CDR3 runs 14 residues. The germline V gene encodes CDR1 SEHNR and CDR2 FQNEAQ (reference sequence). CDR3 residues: CASLWTGGTGELFF. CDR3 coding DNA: TGTGCCAGTCTTTGGACAGGGGGTACCGGGGAGCTGTTTTTT.

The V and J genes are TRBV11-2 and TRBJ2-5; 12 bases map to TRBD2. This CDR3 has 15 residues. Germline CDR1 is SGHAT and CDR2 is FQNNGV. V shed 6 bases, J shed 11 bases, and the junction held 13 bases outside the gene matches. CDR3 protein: CASRKPSGRADEQYF. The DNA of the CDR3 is TGTGCCAGCAGGAAACCTAGCGGGAGGGCCGATGAGCAGTACTTC.

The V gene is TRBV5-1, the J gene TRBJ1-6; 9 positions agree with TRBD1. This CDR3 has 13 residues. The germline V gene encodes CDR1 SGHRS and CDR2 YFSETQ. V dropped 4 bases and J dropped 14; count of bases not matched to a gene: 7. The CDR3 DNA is TGCGCCAGCAGCGGGGGACAGGGCCGTTCCCTCCACTTT. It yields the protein CASSGGQGRSLHF.

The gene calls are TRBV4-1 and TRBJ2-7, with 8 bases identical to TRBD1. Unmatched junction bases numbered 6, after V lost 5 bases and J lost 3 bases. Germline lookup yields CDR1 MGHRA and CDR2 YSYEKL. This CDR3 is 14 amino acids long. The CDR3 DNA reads TGCGCCAGCAGCTACGGACAGGGAAACTACGAGCAGTACTTC. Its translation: CASSYGQGNYEQYF.

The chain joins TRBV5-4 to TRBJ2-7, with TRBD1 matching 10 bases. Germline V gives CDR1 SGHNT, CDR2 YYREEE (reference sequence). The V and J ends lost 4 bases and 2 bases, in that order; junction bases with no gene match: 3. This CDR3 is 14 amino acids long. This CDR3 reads CASSAGQGTYEQYF. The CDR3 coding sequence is TGTGCCAGCAGCGCGGGACAGGGGACCTACGAGCAGTACTTC.

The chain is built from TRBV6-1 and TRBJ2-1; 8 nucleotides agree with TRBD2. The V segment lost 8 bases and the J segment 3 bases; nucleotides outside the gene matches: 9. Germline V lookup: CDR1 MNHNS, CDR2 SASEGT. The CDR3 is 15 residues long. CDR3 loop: CASRGGSGIYNEQFF. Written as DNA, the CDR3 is TGTGCCAGCCGTGGGGGTAGCGGGATCTACAATGAGCAGTTCTTC.

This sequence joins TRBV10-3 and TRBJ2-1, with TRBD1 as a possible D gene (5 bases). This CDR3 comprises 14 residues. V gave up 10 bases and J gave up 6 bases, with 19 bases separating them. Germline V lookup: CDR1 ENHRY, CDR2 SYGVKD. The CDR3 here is CATTTERQTNEQFF. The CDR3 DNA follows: TGTGCCACCACCACCGAAAGACAGACCAATGAGCAGTTCTTC.

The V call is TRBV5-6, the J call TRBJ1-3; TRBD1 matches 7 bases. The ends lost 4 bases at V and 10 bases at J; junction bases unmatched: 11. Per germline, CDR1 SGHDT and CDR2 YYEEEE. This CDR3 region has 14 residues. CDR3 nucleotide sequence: TGTGCCAGCAGCCCCGGGACAGCCTCTCGTACCATATATTTT. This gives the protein CASSPGTASRTIYF.